The clone carrying this T cell receptor (beta chain) showed up many times. No antigen is known for it. TCR beta CDR3 sequences were amplified from RNA transcripts. Carried out on the TCR CDR3, a first-round RT-PCR used the HTBI primer set. In TCRdb, the multiplex PCR reads were re-called with MiXCR into one record per CDR3 protein. The sample consists of 450,000 to 650,000 distinct CDR3 sequences, 17% of them appearing once. The data were taken from a study of T cells in Graves' hyperthyroidism and ophthalmopathy. Study-level results: Before onset, ophthalmopathy was predicted by the model a median roughly 6.8 months earlier.

Uncontrolled infection, other autoimmune disease, pregnancy and lactation each barred patients from inclusion. The CDR3 spans 15 residues. Germline trimming cut 0 bases from V and 2 bases from J; bases unmatched to any gene: 3. Germline CDR1 SGHRS, CDR2 YFSETQ. The chain joins TRBV5-1 to TRBJ1-1, with 8 bases matching TRBD1. Sequenced material: blood. This TCR was recovered from a woman aged 18-29 years with Graves' ophthalmopathy. The CDR3 here is CASSLGPGGNTEAFF. CDR3 sequence (DNA): TGCGCCAGCAGCTTGGGTCCAGGGGGCAACACTGAAGCTTTCTTT.